The 19 T cell receptor beta chains listed next were all sequenced from one sample in a study of identical twins. In TCRdb, the 5' RACE reads were re-called with MiXCR into one record per CDR3 protein. The table lists under 250,000 distinct CDR3 sequences, 9.4% of them singletons. The sequencing input was memory (CD45RO+) T cells sorted from blood. Every receptor here comes from a woman under 30 in good health.

This clonotype was observed a single time. The genes are TRBV20-1 and TRBJ2-5; a weak D match, TRBD2 (6 bases). CDR1 and CDR2 from the germline V gene are DFQATT and SNEGSKA (reference sequence). V was cut by 1 base and J by 3 bases, with 21 bases left in between. The CDR3 spans 17 residues. For the CDR3, the DNA is TGCAGTGCTAGAGCCCCCTTCGGTAGCGGAGGGGAAGAGACCCAGTACTTC. Amino acids: CSARAPFGSGGEETQYF.

The chain links TRBV11-2 to TRBJ1-2; TRBD1 matches at 9 bases. Trimming took 1 base from V and 7 from J; bases not matched to a gene: 1. Germline V CDR1 and CDR2: SGHAT, FQNNGV. The CDR3 is made up of 13 amino acids. CDR3 amino acids: CASSLGTGAGYTF. The CDR3 nucleotides are TGTGCCAGCAGCTTAGGGACAGGGGCTGGCTACACCTTC. Drawing the rest from reference TRBV11-2 and TRBJ1-2, the complete variable domain is EAGVAQSPRYKIIEKRQSVAFWCNPISGHATLYWYQQILGQGPKLLIQFQNNGVVDDSQLPKDRFSAERLKGVDSTLKIQPAKLEDSAVYLCASSLGTGAGYTFGSGTRLTVV.

This clonotype was observed at least ten times. V is TRBV7-9 and J is TRBJ2-1, with 11 bases fitting TRBD2. Germline trimming cut 4 bases from V and 8 bases from J; bases unmatched to any gene: 10. Germline CDR1 SEHNR, CDR2 FQNEAQ (reference sequence). This CDR3 has 16 residues. The DNA of the CDR3 is TGTGCCAGCAGCTCCTTACTAGCGGGAGTTTGGGATGAGCAGTTCTTC. It codes for CASSSLLAGVWDEQFF.

This clonotype occurred a few times. The chain recombines TRBV20-1 with TRBJ1-2, with 8 bases aligning to TRBD1. CDR1 is DFQATT and CDR2 is SNEGSKA in the germline V gene (reference sequence). The CDR3 sequence is 14 residues long. Trimming at V came to 6 bases and at J to 2 bases, leaving 8 bases not matched to a gene. CDR3 residues: CSARAGGENYGYTF. In nucleotides, the CDR3 is TGCAGTGCGCGAGCAGGGGGCGAAAACTATGGCTACACCTTC.

V and J are TRBV18 and TRBJ1-1; unclear D gene. The germline gives CDR1 KGHSH, CDR2 LQKENI. The CDR3 is 13 residues long. This CDR3 reads CGSREAANTEAFF. The DNA of the CDR3 is TGTGGGTCCCGGGAGGCGGCGAACACTGAAGCTTTCTTT.

The J gene is TRBJ2-7, the V gene TRBV27; 8 positions match TRBD1. Germline V gene data show CDR1 as MNHEY and CDR2 as SMNVEV (reference sequence). The CDR3 covers 16 residues. V lost 5 bases and J lost 2; bases outside the gene matches: 11. The DNA of the CDR3 is TGTGCCAGCAGTCCGCGCGGGACAGGTAGCACCTACGAGCAGTACTTC. It yields the protein CASSPRGTGSTYEQYF.

At least ten counts were recorded for this clonotype. The chain recombines TRBV10-1 with TRBJ1-6, with D possibly being TRBD1 (6 bases). Per germline, CDR1 WNHNN and CDR2 SYGVQD (reference sequence). V was pared by 10 bases and J by 7 bases, with 17 bases between. This CDR3 region has 14 residues. CDR3 bases: TGCGCCATCCCGGACAGTCGGAGAAATTCACCCCTCCACTTT. Translating it yields CAIPDSRRNSPLHF.

This clonotype was observed a handful of times. This chain uses TRBV28 with TRBJ1-1; 7 nucleotides line up with TRBD1. The CDR3 is made up of 15 amino acids. Germline lookup yields CDR1 MDHEN and CDR2 SYDVKM. V shed 4 bases and J 4 bases; nucleotides not matched to a gene: 9. The CDR3 DNA is TGTGCCAGCAGTTACCGACAGGGCGGGGGCACTGAAGCTTTCTTT. Its translation: CASSYRQGGGTEAFF.

The chain combines TRBV6-5 with TRBJ1-2, with unresolved D. The CDR3 consists of 11 residues. CDR1 and CDR2 (germline): MNHEY, SVGAGI. V was trimmed by 8 bases and J by 6 bases, leaving 10 bases between them. As DNA, the CDR3 is TGTGCCAGCGGGTCATGGGATGGCTACACCTTC. Its translation is CASGSWDGYTF.

This chain joins TRBV10-3 and TRBJ2-3, with 9 positions matching TRBD2. Losses at the gene ends were 0 bases for V and 2 bases for J; bases not matched to a gene: 6. This CDR3 is 17 amino acids long. CDR1 is ENHRY, CDR2 SYGVKD, per germline. CDR3 sequence reads: CAISESLTSGPTDTQYF. The CDR3 DNA sequence: TGTGCCATCAGTGAGTCTCTGACTAGCGGCCCCACAGATACGCAGTATTTT.

This clonotype has more than one count but fewer than ten. The V gene is TRBV20-1, the J gene TRBJ2-3, with 7 bases that match TRBD2. The CDR3 extends over 14 amino acids. The germline V gene has CDR1 DFQATT and CDR2 SNEGSKA (reference sequence). Losses at the gene ends were 6 bases for V and 0 bases for J; bases not matched to a gene: 6. The CDR3 DNA reads TGCAGTGCAAAGCGGGGTAGTAGCACAGATACGCAGTATTTT. Translated, it gives CSAKRGSSTDTQYF.

This clonotype was detected many times. The chain is built from TRBV6-5 and TRBJ1-6, with a possible D match to TRBD1 (6 bases). CDR3 size: 14 residues. Germline V gene data show CDR1 as MNHEY and CDR2 as SVGAGI. Trimming left V 0 bases short and J 7 bases short, with 7 bases between. The CDR3 sequence is CASSYSGGNSPLHF. DNA of the CDR3: TGTGCCAGCAGTTACTCAGGGGGAAATTCACCCCTCCACTTT.

This clonotype has a handful of counts. V gene TRBV5-1 combines with J gene TRBJ2-5; D ambiguous. The germline V gene has CDR1 SGHRS and CDR2 YFSETQ. The V end was cut by 2 bases, the J end by 4 bases, with 9 bases between. The CDR3 has 13 residues. CDR3 DNA: TGCGCCAGCAGCTTAAGGAACTTAGAGACCCAGTACTTC. This codes for CASSLRNLETQYF.

This clonotype was seen a few times. The chain employs TRBV12-3 or TRBV12-4 and TRBJ2-2; no clear D gene. The V end was cut by 6 bases, the J end by 0 bases, with 14 bases between. There are 16 residues in the CDR3. The CDR3 is CASRGEGQSNTGELFF. The CDR3 coding sequence is TGTGCCAGCAGGGGCGAAGGGCAGTCGAACACCGGGGAGCTGTTTTTT.

The V call is TRBV15, the J call TRBJ2-5; the D is unclear. V lost 4 bases and J 4 bases, leaving 7 bases between the germline ends. This CDR3 is 12 amino acids long. Germline V gives CDR1 LNHNV, CDR2 YYDKDF (reference sequence). DNA of the CDR3: TGTGCCACCAGCATTGGGTTAGAGACCCAGTACTTC. Translating it yields CATSIGLETQYF. Together with reference TRBV15 and TRBJ2-5, the CDR3 gives the full variable domain: DAMVIQNPRYQVTQFGKPVTLSCSQTLNHNVMYWYQQKSSQAPKLLFHYYDKDFNNEADTPDNFQSRRPNTSFCFLDIRSPGLGDTAMYLCATSIGLETQYFGPGTRLLVL.

This clonotype was recorded at least ten times. The genes are TRBV5-1 and TRBJ1-2; D not certain. V lost 4 bases to trimming and J lost 5 bases, with 9 bases between them. The CDR3 is 12 residues long. Germline V CDR1 and CDR2: SGHRS, YFSETQ. CDR3 bases: TGCGCCAGCAGCCGGACGGCATATGGCTACACCTTC. Its translation is CASSRTAYGYTF.

This clonotype has only a few counts. The CDR3 coding sequence is TGCGCCAGCAGCTTGCTGGGTTCTACAGATACGCAGTATTTT. Protein sequence: CASSLLGSTDTQYF. The chain couples TRBV5-1 to TRBJ2-3, with D uncertain. This CDR3 is built from 14 residues. V shed 1 base and J shed 3 bases, with 9 bases lying between them. CDR1 and CDR2 from the germline V gene are SGHRS and YFSETQ.

This clonotype occurred a few times. This chain uses TRBV7-2 with TRBJ2-1; tentative D call: TRBD2 (6 bases). The CDR3 has 15 amino acids. Germline CDR1 and CDR2: SGHTA and FQGNSA. Trimming cost V 0 bases and J 6 bases, with 12 bases left between them. CDR3 nucleotides: TGTGCCAGCAGCTTAGCGGCGGCTAGCGCCAATGAGCAGTTCTTC. It translates to CASSLAAASANEQFF.

The rearrangement uses TRBV6-5 and TRBJ2-5; the D is unclear. Per germline, CDR1 MNHEY and CDR2 SVGAGI. The V and J ends lost 2 bases and 6 bases respectively, with 13 bases between them. The CDR3 contains 14 residues. The CDR3 sequence is CASSYGRQSQTQYF. CDR3 DNA sequence: TGTGCCAGCAGTTACGGGCGGCAGAGTCAGACCCAGTACTTC.